This TCR beta chain appears in the sequencing data of a study of cytomegalovirus exposure and HLA in healthy donors. In the study overall: There were about 85 million unique TCRs (from HLA-typed donors) in an early data release.

60 Vbeta and 13 Jbeta primers were used in PCR. The protocol was immunoSEQ multiplex PCR, while the TCRdb copy is restricted to in-frame clones and leaves out a portion. The sample consists of 200,000 or so clones, around 86% of them appearing once. V lost 4 bases and J lost 0, with 26 bases in between. The germline CDR1 and CDR2 sequences are SNHLY and FYNNEI. This CDR3 is 20 amino acids long. Comment on this clone: The antigen is undetermined.

The study, taken as a whole, reports: Most TCR sequences showed up rarely, but some public TCRs showed up in many donors. A later look showed TCR association rates differing by HLA locus, highest for DRB1 and lowest for HLA-C.

This receptor was obtained from a woman between 50 and 59 years old in good health and CMV-seropositive. Input material: PBMCs. This chain links TRBV2 with TRBJ2-3, with a possible D match to TRBD2 (6 bases). This CDR3 is CASSGLDYKDILYSTDTQYF. The CDR3 DNA reads TGTGCCAGCAGTGGCTTGGACTATAAGGATATTCTTTATAGCACAGATACGCAGTATTTT.